Included here is one T cell receptor beta chain sequence, with context. These data belong to a study of blood T cell repertoires in COVID-19. Study processing details: Estimation of nucleated cell counts was performed using reference gene primer amplification. The data were produced by immunoSEQ multiplex PCR, yet TCRdb's version contains in-frame clones alone and is incomplete. That table supplies the V and J calls and clone size; D and trimming were determined from the DNA. This table has some 300,000 clones, 65% to 90% appearing once. CDR1 and CDR2 (germline): KGHSH, LQKENI. This CDR3 is built from 14 residues. V gave up 1 base and J gave up 2 bases, with 7 bases separating them.

The chain has TRBV18 and TRBJ2-3; D remains unclear. The sequence was obtained from a woman aged 70 to 79 with COVID-19, enrolled during active disease. What was sequenced was peripheral blood. The CDR3 region is CASSPRSDTDTQYF. The CDR3 coding sequence is TGTGCCAGCTCACCACGTTCAGACACAGATACGCAGTATTTT.